Listed here are 11 T cell receptor beta chains from one sample, sequenced in a study of blood T cell repertoires in COVID-19. Only in-frame clones appear in the TCRdb table, and some are missing; sequencing was by immunoSEQ multiplex PCR. The table has tens of thousands of clones, 91% seen once. The sequenced sample was peripheral blood. These receptors all come from a human donor in a cohort sampled during active COVID-19.

The chain recombines TRBV5-1 with TRBJ2-1; TRBD1 might be the D (5 bases). The CDR3 consists of 15 residues. V was shortened by 4 bases and J by 7 bases, with 18 bases between the two germline ends. Germline CDR1 reads SGHRS; CDR2 reads YFSETQ. CDR3 in DNA: TGCGCCAGCAGCCTCACATCCGGACAAGCAAATGAGCAGTTCTTC. It is translated as CASSLTSGQANEQFF.

The V call is TRBV18, the J call TRBJ1-1; TRBD1 is a possible D gene (5 bases). The germline gives CDR1 KGHSH, CDR2 LQKENI. The CDR3 is made up of 21 amino acids. Trimming cost V 4 bases and J 1 base, with 31 bases left between them. The CDR3, as DNA: TGTGCCAGCTCACTCCGAGCAGGACATATGTCAGCAGGTCAACCGAACACTGAAGCTTTCTTT. The encoded protein is CASSLRAGHMSAGQPNTEAFF.

The V call is TRBV6-2 or TRBV6-3, the J call TRBJ2-2, with D unresolved. The germline V and J ends were trimmed by 2 bases and 4 bases, with 8 bases remaining between them. CDR1 is MNHEY and CDR2 is SVGEGT in the germline V gene. The CDR3 extends over 14 amino acids. CDR3 sequence reads: CASSYTPGTGELFF. The CDR3 DNA reads TGTGCCAGCAGTTACACCCCGGGCACCGGGGAGCTGTTTTTT.

The chain is built from TRBV4-1 and TRBJ1-5, with no clear D. The CDR3 runs to 13 residues. V lost 4 bases to trimming and J lost 6 bases, with 10 bases between them. Germline-derived CDR1 and CDR2 are MGHRA and YSYEKL. CDR3 bases: TGCGCCAGCAGCCGAGAAGGAGGTCAGCCCCAGCATTTT. Protein: CASSREGGQPQHF.

This clone has just a few counts. The genes are TRBV21-1 and TRBJ2-7; the table's D call of TRBD1 was not tested on the DNA. TRBV21-1 is given as a pseudogene. The CDR3 extends over 18 amino acids. CDR3 residues: CASSVGDSQGALCYEQYV. The DNA of the CDR3 is TGTGCCAGCAGCGTCGGTGACTCGCAGGGGGCGCTTTGCTACGAGCAGTACGTC.

This clone was seen only once. The chain links TRBV7-9 to TRBJ1-1; TRBD1 matches at 9 bases. V lost 8 bases, J lost 4 bases, and 5 bases stayed unmatched. This CDR3 comprises 13 residues. Germline values: CDR1 SEHNR, CDR2 FQNEAQ (reference sequence). In nucleotides, the CDR3 is TGTGCCAGCTTGGGACAGGGAGGCACTGAAGCTTTCTTT. Its translation: CASLGQGGTEAFF.

In DNA form, the CDR3 reads TGTGCCAGCAGTCCCCCGGGACAGGGAGGCAATCAGCCCCAGCATTTT. Residues: CASSPPGQGGNQPQHF. This chain uses TRBV6-6 with TRBJ1-5, with 9 bases identical to TRBD1. Trimming at V came to 5 bases and at J to 2 bases, leaving 7 bases not matched to a gene. CDR3 length equals 16 residues. Germline CDR1 reads MNHNY; CDR2 reads SVGAGI (reference sequence).

J is TRBJ2-2 and V is TRBV9; D uncertain. The ends were cut back, 0 bases at V and 0 bases at J, with 12 bases in the middle. This CDR3 is built from 17 residues. Germline loops: CDR1 SGDLS, CDR2 YYNGEE. CDR3 coding DNA: TGTGCCAGCAGCGTAGATCCGCTGGCGGCGAACACCGGGGAGCTGTTTTTT. Translating it yields CASSVDPLAANTGELFF.

The chain has TRBV7-9 and TRBJ2-7; the match to TRBD1 covers 8 bases. This CDR3 comprises 14 residues. With V trimmed by 4 bases and J by 9 bases, 11 bases remained unmatched. Germline loops: CDR1 SEHNR, CDR2 FQNEAQ (reference sequence). The CDR3 loop is CASSSPGQVRRQYV. The CDR3 DNA reads TGTGCCAGCAGCTCCCCGGGACAGGTAAGAAGGCAGTACGTC.

The chain carries TRBV7-2 and TRBJ1-5, with D uncertain. Germline values: CDR1 SGHTA, CDR2 FQGNSA. With 6 bases removed from V and 7 bases from J, the gap between germline ends came to 13 bases. The CDR3 has 13 amino acids. DNA of the CDR3: TGTGCCAGCAGTACCGACAAAGTCCAGCCCCAGCATTTT. Encoded protein: CASSTDKVQPQHF.

The rearrangement joins TRBV12-5 to TRBJ1-4, with TRBD1 identical over 7 bases. The CDR3 sequence is 14 residues long. CDR1 is LGHNT, CDR2 FRNRAP, per germline. V shed 5 bases and J 10 bases; nucleotides not matched to a gene: 10. The CDR3 DNA sequence: TGTGCTAGTGGTATGACAGGGACCACTGGAAAACTGTTTTTT. This gives the protein CASGMTGTTGKLFF. The whole variable domain, remainder taken from reference TRBV12-5 and TRBJ1-4, is DARVTQTPRHKVTEMGQEVTMRCQPILGHNTVFWYRQTMMQGLELLAYFRNRAPLDDSGMPKDRFSAEMPDATLATLKIQPSEPRDSAVYFCASGMTGTTGKLFFGSGTQLSVL.